The sequence of this T cell receptor beta chain was determined in a study of OX40 agonist ivuxolimab in advanced cancers. Study results and caveats: Both blood CD4+ and CD8+ T cells showed clonal growth by week 6 at 0.1 to 3.0 mg/kg.

This clone was detected only a few times. What it binds is unknown. Here immunoSEQ multiplex PCR was the method, and the copy in TCRdb shows in-frame clones only, minus some. The data contain around 67,000 clones, 80% of them singletons. Baseline was the first blood sampling point, followed by cycle 4 day 1 and cycle 7 day 1. The sequences come from CD4+ or CD8+ T cells sorted from blood, collected in a trial of the OX40 agonist ivuxolimab. The receptor's source is an adult with an advanced solid tumor such as melanoma, head and neck, liver or kidney cancer.

CDR3 nucleotide sequence: TGTGCCAGCAGTTACGGAACCGGGGAGCTGTTTTTT. This encodes CASSYGTGELFF. The gene calls are TRBV6-5 and TRBJ2-2; no firm D call. The CDR3 covers 12 residues. The V gene's germline CDR1 is MNHEY and CDR2 SVGAGI. The V and J ends lost 2 bases and 5 bases respectively, with 3 bases between them.